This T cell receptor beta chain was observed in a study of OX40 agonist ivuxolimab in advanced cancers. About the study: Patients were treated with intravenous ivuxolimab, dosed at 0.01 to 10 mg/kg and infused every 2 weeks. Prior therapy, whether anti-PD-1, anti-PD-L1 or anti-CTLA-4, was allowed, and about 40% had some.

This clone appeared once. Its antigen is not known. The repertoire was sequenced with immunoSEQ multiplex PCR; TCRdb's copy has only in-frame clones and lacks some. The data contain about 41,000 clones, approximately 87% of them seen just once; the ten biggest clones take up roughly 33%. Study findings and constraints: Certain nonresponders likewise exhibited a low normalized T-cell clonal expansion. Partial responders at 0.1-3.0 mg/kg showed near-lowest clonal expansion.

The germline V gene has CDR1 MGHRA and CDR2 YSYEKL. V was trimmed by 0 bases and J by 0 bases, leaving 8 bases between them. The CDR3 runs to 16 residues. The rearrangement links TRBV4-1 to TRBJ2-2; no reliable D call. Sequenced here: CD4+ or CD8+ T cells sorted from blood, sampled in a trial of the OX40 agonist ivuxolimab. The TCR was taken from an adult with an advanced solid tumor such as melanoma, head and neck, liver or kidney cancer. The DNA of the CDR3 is TGCGCCAGCAGCCAAGATCGCCAGCCGAACACCGGGGAGCTGTTTTTT. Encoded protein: CASSQDRQPNTGELFF.